This entry describes one TCR beta chain. Its antigen remains unknown. Sequenced material consisted of expressed TCRB transcripts (all of the isolated RNA was reverse transcribed). TCRdb's table, derived via immunoSEQ multiplex PCR, lists solely in-frame clones and lacks some. The sample carries under 450,000 clones, about 14% recorded once. This specimen belongs to a study of beta chain features in type 1 diabetes. Across the whole study: The study found patients and healthy donors alike in age, gender and cell yields. Study-wide points: Whatever favoring of shorter templates PCR might show would apply equally to patients and controls.

The CDR3 totals 14 residues. V was pared by 3 bases and J by 1 base, with 10 bases between. From germline, CDR1 is SGHVS and CDR2 FQNEAQ. Every donor provided one heparinised blood draw, which averaged about 110 mL. Each of the CD4+ naive, central memory, regulatory and stem cell-like memory populations was sorted via CD45RO/CCR7/CD25/CD127/CD95/CD27. Sample: naive CD4+ T cells from blood. This TCR came from a man aged 30 to 45 in good health. This sequence joins TRBV7-8 and TRBJ2-7; TRBD1 might be the D (6 bases). CDR3 in amino acids: CASSLATGSYEQYF. The CDR3 DNA is TGTGCCAGCAGCTTGGCGACAGGATCCTACGAGCAGTACTTC.